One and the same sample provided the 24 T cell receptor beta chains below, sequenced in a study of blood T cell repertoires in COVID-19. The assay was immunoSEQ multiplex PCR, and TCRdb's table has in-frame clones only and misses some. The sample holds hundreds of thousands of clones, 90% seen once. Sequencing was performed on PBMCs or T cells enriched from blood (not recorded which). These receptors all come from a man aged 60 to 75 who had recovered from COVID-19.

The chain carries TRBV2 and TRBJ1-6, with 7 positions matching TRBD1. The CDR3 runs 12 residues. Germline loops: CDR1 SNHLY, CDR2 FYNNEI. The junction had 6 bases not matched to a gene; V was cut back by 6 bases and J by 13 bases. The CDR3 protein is CASRTGWDPLHF. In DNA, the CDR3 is TGTGCCAGCAGGACAGGGTGGGACCCCCTCCACTTT.

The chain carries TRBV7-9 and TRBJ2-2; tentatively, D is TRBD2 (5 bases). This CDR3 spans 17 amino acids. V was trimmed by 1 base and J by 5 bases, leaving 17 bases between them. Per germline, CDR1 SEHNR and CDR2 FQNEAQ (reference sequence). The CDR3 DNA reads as TGTGCCAGCAGCTTAGGATGGAGACGGGGAAGTACCGGGGAGCTGTTTTTT. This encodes CASSLGWRRGSTGELFF.

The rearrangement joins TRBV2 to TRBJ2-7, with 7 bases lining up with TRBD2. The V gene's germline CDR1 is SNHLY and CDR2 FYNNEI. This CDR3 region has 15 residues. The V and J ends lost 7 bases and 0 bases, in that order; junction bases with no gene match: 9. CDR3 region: CASTSGLYNSYEQYF. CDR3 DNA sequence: TGTGCCAGCACCTCGGGACTATATAACTCCTACGAGCAGTACTTC.

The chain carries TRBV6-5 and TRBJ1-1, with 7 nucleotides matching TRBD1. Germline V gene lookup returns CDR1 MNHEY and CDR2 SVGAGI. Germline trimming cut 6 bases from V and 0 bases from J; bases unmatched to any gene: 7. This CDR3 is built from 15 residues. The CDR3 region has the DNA TGTGCCAGCAGGAGATACAGGGGCCTGAACACTGAAGCTTTCTTT. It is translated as CASRRYRGLNTEAFF.

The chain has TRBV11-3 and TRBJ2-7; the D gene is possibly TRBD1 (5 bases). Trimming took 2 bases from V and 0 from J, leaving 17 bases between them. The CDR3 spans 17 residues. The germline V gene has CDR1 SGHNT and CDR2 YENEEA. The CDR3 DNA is TGTGCCAGCAGCTTATATTGGCGACAGACAAGCTCCTACGAGCAGTACTTC. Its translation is CASSLYWRQTSSYEQYF.

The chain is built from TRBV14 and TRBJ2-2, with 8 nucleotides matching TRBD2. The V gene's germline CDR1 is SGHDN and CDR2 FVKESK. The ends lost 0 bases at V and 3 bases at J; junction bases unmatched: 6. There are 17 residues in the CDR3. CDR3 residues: CASSQDLLAADTGELFF. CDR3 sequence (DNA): TGTGCCAGCAGCCAAGACTTACTAGCGGCGGACACCGGGGAGCTGTTTTTT.

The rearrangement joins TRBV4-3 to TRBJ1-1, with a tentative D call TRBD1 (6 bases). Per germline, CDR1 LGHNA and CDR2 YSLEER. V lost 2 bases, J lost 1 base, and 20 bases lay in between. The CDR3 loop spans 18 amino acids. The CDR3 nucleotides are TGCGCCAGCAGCCAAAAAATCCCGGTGAGGGGGACGAACACTGAAGCTTTCTTT. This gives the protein CASSQKIPVRGTNTEAFF.

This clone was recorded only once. In DNA form, the CDR3 reads TGTGCCAGCAGTTTATCCCTCTACGGAGGTCAGCCCCAGCATTTT. Translating it yields CASSLSLYGGQPQHF. The chain employs TRBV27 and TRBJ1-5; no reliable D call. Germline CDR1 MNHEY, CDR2 SMNVEV (reference sequence). Trimming took off 0 bases at V and 6 bases at J, with 12 bases between the two ends. This CDR3 comprises 15 residues.

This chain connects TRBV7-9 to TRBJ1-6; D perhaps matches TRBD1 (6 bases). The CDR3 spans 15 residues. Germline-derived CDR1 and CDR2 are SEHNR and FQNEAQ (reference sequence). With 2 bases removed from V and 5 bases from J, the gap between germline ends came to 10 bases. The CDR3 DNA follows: TGTGCCAGCAGCTTATCGACAGGCGATAATTCACCCCTCCACTTT. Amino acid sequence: CASSLSTGDNSPLHF.

The CDR3 reads CASLQGAGTDTQYF. The CDR3 DNA reads as TGTGCCAGTTTACAGGGGGCGGGCACAGATACGCAGTATTTT. V is TRBV19 and J is TRBJ2-3; 9 bases are shared with TRBD1. The CDR3 covers 14 residues. Trimming took 8 bases from V and 1 from J; bases not matched to a gene: 4. Germline assignment: CDR1 LNHDA and CDR2 SQIVND (reference sequence).

The CDR3 coding sequence is TGTGCCAGCAGTTTAGCGGGAGTAAATGAGCAGTTCTTC. Translation gives CASSLAGVNEQFF. The chain joins TRBV6-2 or TRBV6-3 to TRBJ2-1; 9 bases match TRBD2. CDR1 MNHEY and CDR2 SVGEGT come from the germline V gene. The CDR3 consists of 13 residues. After removal of 4 bases from V and 7 bases from J, the junction contained 2 bases not matched to a gene.

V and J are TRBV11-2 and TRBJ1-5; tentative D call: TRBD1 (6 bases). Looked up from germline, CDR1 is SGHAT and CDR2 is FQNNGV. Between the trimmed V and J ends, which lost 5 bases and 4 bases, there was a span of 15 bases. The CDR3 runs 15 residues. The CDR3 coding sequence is TGTGCCAGCAGCCAGACGACAGGAAAAAATCAGCCCCAGCATTTT. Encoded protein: CASSQTTGKNQPQHF.

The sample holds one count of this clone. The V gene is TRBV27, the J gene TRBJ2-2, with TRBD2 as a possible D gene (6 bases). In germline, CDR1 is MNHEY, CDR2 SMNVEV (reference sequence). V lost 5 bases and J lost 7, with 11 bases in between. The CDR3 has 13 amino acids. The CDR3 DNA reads TGTGCCAGCAGTGGAGGGTTCGTCGGGGAGCTGTTTTTT. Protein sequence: CASSGGFVGELFF.

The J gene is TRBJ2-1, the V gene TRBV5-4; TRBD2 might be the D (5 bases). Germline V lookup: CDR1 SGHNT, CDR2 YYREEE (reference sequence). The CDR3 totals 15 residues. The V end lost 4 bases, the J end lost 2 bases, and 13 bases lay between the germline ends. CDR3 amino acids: CASSGTPRAYNEQFF. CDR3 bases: TGTGCCAGCAGCGGAACCCCGAGGGCCTACAATGAGCAGTTCTTC.

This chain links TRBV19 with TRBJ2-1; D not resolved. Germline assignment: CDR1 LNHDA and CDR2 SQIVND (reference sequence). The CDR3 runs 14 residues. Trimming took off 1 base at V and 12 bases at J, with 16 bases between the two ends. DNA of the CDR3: TGTGCCAGTAGTATAGGAACCCCTTTTATCGGGCAGTTCTTC. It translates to CASSIGTPFIGQFF. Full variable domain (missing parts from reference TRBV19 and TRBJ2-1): DGGITQSPKYLFRKEGQNVTLSCEQNLNHDAMYWYRQDPGQGLRLIYYSQIVNDFQKGDIAEGYSVSREKKESFPLTVTSAQKNPTAFYLCASSIGTPFIGQFFGPGTRLTVL.

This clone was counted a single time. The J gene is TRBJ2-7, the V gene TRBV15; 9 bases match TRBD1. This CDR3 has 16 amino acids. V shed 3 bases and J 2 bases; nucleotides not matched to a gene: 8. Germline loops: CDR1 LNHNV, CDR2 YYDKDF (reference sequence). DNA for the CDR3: TGTGCCACCAGCAGCCCGACAGGGGGTTTCCCCTACGAGCAGTACTTC. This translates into CATSSPTGGFPYEQYF. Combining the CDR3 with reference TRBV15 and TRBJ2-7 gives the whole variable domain DAMVIQNPRYQVTQFGKPVTLSCSQTLNHNVMYWYQQKSSQAPKLLFHYYDKDFNNEADTPDNFQSRRPNTSFCFLDIRSPGLGDTAMYLCATSSPTGGFPYEQYFGPGTRLTVT.

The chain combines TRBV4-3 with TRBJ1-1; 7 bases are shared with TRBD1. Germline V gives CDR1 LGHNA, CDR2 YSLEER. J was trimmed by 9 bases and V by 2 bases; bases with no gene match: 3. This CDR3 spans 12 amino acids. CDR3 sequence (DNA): TGCGCCAGCAGCCAAAGGACAGGCAAAGCTTTCTTT. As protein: CASSQRTGKAFF.

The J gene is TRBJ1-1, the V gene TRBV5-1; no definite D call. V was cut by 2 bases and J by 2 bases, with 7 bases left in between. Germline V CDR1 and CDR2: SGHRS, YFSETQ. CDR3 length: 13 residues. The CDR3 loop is CASSFQLNTEAFF. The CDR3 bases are TGCGCCAGCAGCTTCCAACTTAACACTGAAGCTTTCTTT.

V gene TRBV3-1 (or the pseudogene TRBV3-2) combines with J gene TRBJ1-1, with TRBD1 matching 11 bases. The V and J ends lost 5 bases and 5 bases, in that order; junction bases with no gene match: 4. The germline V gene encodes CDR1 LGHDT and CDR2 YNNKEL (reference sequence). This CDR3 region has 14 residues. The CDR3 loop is CASSGQGARTEAFF. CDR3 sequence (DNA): TGTGCCAGCAGCGGACAGGGGGCGCGGACTGAAGCTTTCTTT.

CDR3 region: CASSPQGQTQYF. The CDR3 nucleotides are TGTGCCAGTAGTCCTCAGGGGCAGACCCAGTACTTC. The chain couples TRBV19 to TRBJ2-5; D possibly corresponds to TRBD1 (6 bases). The germline gives CDR1 LNHDA, CDR2 SQIVND (reference sequence). The CDR3 spans 12 residues. V lost 5 bases and J lost 6, with 10 bases in between.

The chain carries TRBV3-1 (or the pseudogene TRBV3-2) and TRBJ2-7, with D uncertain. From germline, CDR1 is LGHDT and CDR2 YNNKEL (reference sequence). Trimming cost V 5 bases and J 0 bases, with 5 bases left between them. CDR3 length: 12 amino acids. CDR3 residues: CASSYSSYEQYF. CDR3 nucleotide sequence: TGTGCCAGCAGCTATAGCTCCTACGAGCAGTACTTC.

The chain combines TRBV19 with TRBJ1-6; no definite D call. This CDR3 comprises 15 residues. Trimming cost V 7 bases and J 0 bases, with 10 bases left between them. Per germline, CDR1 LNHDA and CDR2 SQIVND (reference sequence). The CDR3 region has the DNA TGTGCCAGTAATGAGGGTTTCTCCTATAATTCACCCCTCCACTTT. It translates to CASNEGFSYNSPLHF.

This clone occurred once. The CDR3 DNA reads TGCGCCAGCAGCCAACGAGCGGGAGGACCCTACGAGCAGTACTTC. This translates into CASSQRAGGPYEQYF. The chain couples TRBV4-1 to TRBJ2-7; 9 nucleotides agree with TRBD2. Trimming removed 2 bases from V and 2 bases from J; junction bases left unmatched: 4. Germline CDR1 reads MGHRA; CDR2 reads YSYEKL. The CDR3 sequence is 15 residues long.

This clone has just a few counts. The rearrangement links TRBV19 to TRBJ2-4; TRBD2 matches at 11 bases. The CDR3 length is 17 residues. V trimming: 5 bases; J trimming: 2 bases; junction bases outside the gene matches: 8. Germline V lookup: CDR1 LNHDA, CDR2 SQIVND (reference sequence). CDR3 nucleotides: TGTGCCAGTAGTCCAGCGACTAGCGGGACGACCAAAAACATTCAGTACTTC. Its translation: CASSPATSGTTKNIQYF.